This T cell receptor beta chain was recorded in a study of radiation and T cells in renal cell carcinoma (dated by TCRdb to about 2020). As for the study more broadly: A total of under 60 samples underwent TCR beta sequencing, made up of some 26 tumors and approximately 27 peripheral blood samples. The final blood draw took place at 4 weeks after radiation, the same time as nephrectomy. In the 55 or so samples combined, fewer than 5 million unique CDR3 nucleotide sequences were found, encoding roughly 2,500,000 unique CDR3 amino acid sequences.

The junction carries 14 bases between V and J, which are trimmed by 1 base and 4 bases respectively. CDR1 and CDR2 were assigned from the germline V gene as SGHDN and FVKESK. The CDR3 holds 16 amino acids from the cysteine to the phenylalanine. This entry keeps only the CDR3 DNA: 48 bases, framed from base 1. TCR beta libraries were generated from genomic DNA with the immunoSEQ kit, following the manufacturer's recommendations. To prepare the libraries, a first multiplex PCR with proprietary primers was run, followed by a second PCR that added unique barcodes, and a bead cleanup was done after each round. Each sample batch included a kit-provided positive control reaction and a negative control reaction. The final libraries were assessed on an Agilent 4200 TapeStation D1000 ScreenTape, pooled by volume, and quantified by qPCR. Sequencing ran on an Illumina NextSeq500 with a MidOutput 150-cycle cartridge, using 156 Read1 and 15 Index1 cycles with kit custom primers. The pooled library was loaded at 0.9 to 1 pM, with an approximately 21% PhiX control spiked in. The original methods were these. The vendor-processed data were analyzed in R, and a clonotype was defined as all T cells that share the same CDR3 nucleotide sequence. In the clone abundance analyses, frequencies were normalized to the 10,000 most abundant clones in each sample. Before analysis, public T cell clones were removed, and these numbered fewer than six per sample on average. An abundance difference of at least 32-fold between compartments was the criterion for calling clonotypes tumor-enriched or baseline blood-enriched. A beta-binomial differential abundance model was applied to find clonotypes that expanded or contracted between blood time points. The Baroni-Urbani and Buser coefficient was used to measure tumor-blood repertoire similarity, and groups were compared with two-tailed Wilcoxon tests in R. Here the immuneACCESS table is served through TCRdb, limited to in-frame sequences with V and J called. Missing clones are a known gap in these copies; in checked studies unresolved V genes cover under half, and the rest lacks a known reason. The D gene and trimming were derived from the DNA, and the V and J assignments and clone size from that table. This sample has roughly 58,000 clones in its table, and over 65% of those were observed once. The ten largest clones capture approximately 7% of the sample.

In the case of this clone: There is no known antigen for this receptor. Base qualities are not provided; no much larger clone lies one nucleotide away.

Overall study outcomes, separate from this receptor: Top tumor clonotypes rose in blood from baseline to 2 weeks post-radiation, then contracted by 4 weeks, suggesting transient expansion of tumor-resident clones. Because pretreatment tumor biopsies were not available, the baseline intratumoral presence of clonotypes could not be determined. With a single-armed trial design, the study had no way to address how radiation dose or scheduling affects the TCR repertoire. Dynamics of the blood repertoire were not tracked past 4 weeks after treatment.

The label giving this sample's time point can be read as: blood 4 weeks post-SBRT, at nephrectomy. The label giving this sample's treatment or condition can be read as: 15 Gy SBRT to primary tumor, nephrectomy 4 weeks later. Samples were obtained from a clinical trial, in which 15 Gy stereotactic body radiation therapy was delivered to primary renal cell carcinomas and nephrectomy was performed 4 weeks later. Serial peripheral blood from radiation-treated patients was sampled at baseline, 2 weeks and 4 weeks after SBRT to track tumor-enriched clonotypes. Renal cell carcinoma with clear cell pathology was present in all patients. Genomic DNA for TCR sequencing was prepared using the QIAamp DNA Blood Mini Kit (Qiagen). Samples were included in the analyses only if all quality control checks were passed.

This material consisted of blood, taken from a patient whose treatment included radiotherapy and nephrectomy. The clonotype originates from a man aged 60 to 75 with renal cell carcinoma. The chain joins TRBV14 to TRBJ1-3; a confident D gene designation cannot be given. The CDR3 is CASSQVNNQLGNTIYF. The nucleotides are TGTGCCAGCAGCCAAGTAAACAACCAGCTCGGAAACACCATATATTTT.